One T cell receptor (beta chain) is described in this entry. As yet, its antigen is unknown. The data are from a study of cytomegalovirus exposure and HLA in healthy donors. PCR amplification relied on 60 Vbeta primers (plus 13 Jbeta primers). This table comes from immunoSEQ multiplex PCR, and its TCRdb copy is limited to in-frame clones, with some not included. The sample holds about 180,000 clones; around 72% are singletons and the top ten take approximately 2.4%. The germline V gene has CDR1 SGHRS and CDR2 YFSETQ. Trimming cost V 4 bases and J 0 bases, with 15 bases left between them. The CDR3 sequence is 16 residues long. Study conclusions and caveats: Reports showed the classifier diagnosing cytomegalovirus status with high specificity and sensitivity.

The genes are TRBV5-1 and TRBJ2-3, with D hard to call. Source material: PBMCs. This receptor was taken from a female donor in good health and CMV-seronegative. This chain's CDR3 is CASSTRVGFSTDTQYF. The DNA of the CDR3 is TGCGCCAGCAGCACGAGAGTGGGCTTCAGCACAGATACGCAGTATTTT.